The TCR beta chain under discussion was sequenced for a study of T cell responses to AZD1222 COVID-19 vaccine. Study-level findings and limits: Possibly, clonal diversity was underestimated; donors were largely white British and included more females.

The assay was immunoSEQ multiplex PCR, and TCRdb's table has in-frame clones only and misses some. The sample has around 190,000 clones, around 92% seen once. Of note for this clone: The antigen remains unidentified.

The CDR3 totals 16 residues. Trimming at V came to 3 bases and at J to 4 bases, leaving 8 bases not matched to a gene. The germline V gene has CDR1 SEHNR and CDR2 FQNEAQ (reference sequence). This rearrangement joins TRBV7-9 to TRBJ1-1, with 10 bases that match TRBD1. The material was peripheral blood, obtained on day 0 of AZD1222 vaccination. The origin of this receptor is an adult in good health. DNA of the CDR3: TGTGCCAGCAGCTTTCGTCGGGACAGGGGTGGCACTGAAGCTTTCTTT. Its translation is CASSFRRDRGGTEAFF.